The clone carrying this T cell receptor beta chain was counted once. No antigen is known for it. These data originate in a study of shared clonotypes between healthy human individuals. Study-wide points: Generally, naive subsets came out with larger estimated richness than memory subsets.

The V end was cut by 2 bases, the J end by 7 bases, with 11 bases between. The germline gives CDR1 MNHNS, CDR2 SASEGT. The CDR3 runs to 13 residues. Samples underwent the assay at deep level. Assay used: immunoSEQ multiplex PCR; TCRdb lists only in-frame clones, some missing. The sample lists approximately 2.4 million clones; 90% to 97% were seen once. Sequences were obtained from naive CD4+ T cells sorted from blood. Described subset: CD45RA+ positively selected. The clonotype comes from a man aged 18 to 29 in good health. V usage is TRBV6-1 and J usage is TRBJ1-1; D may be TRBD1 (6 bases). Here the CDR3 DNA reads TGTGCCAGCAGTGAATCAACAGGGAATGAAGCTTTCTTT. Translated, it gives CASSESTGNEAFF.